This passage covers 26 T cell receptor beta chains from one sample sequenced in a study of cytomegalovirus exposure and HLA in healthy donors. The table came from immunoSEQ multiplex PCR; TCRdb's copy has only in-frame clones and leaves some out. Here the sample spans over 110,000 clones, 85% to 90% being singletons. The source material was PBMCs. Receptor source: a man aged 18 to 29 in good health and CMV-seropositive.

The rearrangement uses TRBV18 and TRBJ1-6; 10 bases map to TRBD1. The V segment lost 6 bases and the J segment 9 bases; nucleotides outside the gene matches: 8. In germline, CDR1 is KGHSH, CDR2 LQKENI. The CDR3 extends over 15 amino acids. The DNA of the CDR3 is TGTGCCAGCTCGCTGGGACAGGGGAGTAGTTCACCCCTCCACTTT. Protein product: CASSLGQGSSSPLHF.

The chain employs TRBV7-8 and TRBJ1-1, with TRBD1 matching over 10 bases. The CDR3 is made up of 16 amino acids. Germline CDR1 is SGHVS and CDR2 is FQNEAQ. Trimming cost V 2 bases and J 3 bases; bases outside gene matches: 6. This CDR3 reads CASSLTPDRGHTEAFF. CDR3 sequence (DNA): TGTGCCAGCAGCTTAACCCCCGACAGGGGGCACACTGAAGCTTTCTTT.

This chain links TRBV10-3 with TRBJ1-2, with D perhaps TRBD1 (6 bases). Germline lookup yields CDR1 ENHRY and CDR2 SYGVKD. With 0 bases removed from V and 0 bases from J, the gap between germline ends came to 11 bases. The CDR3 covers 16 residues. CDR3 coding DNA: TGTGCCATCAGTGAGTCCACAGGGAAAGCTAACTATGGCTACACCTTC. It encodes CAISESTGKANYGYTF.

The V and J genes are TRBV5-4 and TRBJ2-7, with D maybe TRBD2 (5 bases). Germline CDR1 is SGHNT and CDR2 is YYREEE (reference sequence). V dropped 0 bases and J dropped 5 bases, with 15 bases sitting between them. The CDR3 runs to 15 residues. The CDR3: CASSLAGRPGDEQYF. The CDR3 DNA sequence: TGTGCCAGCAGCTTGGCCGGTAGGCCCGGGGACGAGCAGTACTTC.

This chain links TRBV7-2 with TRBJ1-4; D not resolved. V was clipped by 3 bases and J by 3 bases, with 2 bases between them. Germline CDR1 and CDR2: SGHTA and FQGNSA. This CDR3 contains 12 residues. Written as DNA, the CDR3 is TGTGCCAGCAGCTTCGCTAATGAAAAACTGTTTTTT. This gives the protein CASSFANEKLFF.

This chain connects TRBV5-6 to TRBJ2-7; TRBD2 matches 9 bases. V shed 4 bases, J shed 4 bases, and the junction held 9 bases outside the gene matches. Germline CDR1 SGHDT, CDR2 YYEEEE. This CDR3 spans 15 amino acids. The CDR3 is CASSPRRAGGYEQYF. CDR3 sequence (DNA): TGTGCCAGCAGCCCGAGGAGGGCGGGAGGGTACGAGCAGTACTTC.

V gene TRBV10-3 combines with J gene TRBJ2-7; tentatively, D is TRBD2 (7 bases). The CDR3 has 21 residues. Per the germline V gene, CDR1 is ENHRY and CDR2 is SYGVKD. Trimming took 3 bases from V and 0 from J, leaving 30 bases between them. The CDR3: CAISEWNWDGGLSRISYEQYF. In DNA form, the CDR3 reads TGTGCCATCAGTGAATGGAATTGGGACGGGGGGCTCTCCCGAATCTCCTACGAGCAGTACTTC.

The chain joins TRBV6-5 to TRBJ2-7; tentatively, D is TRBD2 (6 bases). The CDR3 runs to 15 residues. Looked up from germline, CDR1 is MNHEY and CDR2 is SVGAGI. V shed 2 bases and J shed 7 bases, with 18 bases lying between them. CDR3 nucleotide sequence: TGTGCCAGCAGTTACCAACGGGGAGGTACGGGAGAGCAGTACTTC. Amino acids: CASSYQRGGTGEQYF.

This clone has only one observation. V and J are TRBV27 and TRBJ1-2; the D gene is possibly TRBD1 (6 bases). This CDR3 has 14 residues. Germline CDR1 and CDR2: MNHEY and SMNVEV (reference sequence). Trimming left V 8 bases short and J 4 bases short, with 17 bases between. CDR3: CASRDIGDPYGYTF. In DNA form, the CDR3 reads TGTGCCAGCCGGGACATCGGGGATCCCTATGGCTACACCTTC.

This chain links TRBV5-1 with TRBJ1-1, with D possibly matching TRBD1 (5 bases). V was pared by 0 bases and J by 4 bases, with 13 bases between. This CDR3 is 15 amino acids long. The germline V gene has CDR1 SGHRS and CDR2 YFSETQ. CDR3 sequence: CASSLASGKGTEAFF. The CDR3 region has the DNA TGCGCCAGCAGCTTGGCCTCAGGGAAGGGCACTGAAGCTTTCTTT.

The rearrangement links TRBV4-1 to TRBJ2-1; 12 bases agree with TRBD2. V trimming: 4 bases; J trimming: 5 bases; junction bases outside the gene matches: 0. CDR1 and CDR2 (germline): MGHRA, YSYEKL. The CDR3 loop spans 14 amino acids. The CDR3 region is CASSRLAGDNEQFF. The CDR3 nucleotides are TGCGCCAGCAGCCGACTAGCGGGAGACAATGAGCAGTTCTTC.

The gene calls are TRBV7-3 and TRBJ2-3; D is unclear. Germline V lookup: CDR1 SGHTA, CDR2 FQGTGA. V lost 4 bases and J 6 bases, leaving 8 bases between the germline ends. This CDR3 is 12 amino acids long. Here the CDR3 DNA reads TGTGCCAGCAGCTCGACTGGCGATACGCAGTATTTT. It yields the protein CASSSTGDTQYF.

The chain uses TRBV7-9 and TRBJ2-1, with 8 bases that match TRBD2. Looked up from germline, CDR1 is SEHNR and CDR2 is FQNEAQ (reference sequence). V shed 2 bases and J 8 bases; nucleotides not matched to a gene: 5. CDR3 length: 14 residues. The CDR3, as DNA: TGTGCCAGCAGCTTACATCGGGAGGGCGATGAGCAGTTCTTC. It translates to CASSLHREGDEQFF.

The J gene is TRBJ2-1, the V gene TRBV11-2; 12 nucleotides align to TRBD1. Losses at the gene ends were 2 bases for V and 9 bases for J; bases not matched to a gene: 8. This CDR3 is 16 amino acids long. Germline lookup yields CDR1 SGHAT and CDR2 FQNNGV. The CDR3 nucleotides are TGTGCCAGCAGCTTATGGCGGGGACAGGGGGCTGGTGAGCAGTTCTTC. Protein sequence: CASSLWRGQGAGEQFF.

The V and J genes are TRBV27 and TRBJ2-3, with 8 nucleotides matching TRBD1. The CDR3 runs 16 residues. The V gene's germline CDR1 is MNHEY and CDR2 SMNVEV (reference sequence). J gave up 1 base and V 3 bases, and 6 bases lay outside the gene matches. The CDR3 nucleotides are TGTGCCAGCAGTTTTTCTTCGGGACAGGGCACAGATACGCAGTATTTT. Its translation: CASSFSSGQGTDTQYF.

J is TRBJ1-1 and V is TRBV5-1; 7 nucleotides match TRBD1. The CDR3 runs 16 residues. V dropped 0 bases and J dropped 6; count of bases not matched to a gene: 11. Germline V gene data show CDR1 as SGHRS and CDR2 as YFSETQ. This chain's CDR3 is CASSLARDSRGAEAFF. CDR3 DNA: TGCGCCAGCAGCTTGGCCCGGGACAGCCGGGGCGCTGAAGCTTTCTTT. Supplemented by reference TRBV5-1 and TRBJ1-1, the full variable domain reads KAGVTQTPRYLIKTRGQQVTLSCSPISGHRSVSWYQQTPGQGLQFLFEYFSETQRNKGNFPGRFSGRQFSNSRSEMNVSTLELGDSALYLCASSLARDSRGAEAFFGQGTRLTVV.

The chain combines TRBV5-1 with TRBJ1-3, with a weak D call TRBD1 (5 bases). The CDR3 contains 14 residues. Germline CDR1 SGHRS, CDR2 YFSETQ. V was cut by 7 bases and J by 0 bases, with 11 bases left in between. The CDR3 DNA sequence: TGCGCCAGCGGAGCGGGGGTCTCTGGAAACACCATATATTTT. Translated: CASGAGVSGNTIYF.

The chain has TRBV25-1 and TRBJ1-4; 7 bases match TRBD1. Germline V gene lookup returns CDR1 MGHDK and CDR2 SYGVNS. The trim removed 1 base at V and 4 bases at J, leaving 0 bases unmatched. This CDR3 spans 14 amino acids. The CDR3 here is CASSEWDSNEKLFF. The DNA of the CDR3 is TGTGCCAGCAGTGAATGGGACAGTAATGAAAAACTGTTTTTT.

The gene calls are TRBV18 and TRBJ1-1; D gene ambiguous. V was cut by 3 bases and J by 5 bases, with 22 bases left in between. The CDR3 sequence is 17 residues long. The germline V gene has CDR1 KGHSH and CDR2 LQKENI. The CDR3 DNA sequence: TGTGCCAGCTCACCGTCAGGTGCAGGACGGGGTGGAACTGAAGCTTTCTTT. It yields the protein CASSPSGAGRGGTEAFF.

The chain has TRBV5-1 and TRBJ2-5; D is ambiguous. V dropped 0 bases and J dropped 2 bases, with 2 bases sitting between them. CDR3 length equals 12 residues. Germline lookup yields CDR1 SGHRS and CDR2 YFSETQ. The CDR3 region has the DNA TGCGCCAGCAGCTTGGCTCAAGAGACCCAGTACTTC. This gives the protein CASSLAQETQYF.

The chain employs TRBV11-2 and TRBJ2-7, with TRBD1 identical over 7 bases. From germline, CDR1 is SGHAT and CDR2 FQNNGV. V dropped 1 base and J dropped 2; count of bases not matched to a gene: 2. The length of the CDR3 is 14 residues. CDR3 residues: CASSLGGTAYEQYF. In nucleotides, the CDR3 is TGTGCCAGCAGCTTAGGAGGGACAGCCTACGAGCAGTACTTC.

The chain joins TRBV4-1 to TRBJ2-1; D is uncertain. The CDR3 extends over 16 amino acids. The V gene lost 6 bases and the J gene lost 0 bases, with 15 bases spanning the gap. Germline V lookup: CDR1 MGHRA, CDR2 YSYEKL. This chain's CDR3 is CASRKISESSYNEQFF. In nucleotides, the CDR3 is TGCGCCAGCAGAAAAATAAGCGAAAGCTCCTACAATGAGCAGTTCTTC.

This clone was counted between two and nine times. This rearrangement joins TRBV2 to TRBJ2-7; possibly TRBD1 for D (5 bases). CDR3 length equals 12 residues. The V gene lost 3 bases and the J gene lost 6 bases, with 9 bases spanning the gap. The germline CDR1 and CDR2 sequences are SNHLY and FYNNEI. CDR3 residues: CASSDRVFEQYF. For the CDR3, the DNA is TGTGCCAGCAGTGACAGGGTATTCGAGCAGTACTTC.

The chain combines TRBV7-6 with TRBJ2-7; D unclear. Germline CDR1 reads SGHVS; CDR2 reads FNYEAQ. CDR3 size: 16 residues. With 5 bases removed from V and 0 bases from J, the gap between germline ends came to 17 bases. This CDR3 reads CASSPRLGASSYEQYF. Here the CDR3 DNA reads TGTGCCAGCAGCCCCCGGTTGGGTGCTAGCTCCTACGAGCAGTACTTC.

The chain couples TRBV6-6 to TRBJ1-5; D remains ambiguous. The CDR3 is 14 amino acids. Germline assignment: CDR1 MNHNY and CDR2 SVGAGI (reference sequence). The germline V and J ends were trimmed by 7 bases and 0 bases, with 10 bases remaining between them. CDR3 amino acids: CASTQRYSNQPQHF. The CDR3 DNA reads TGTGCCAGCACCCAGCGATATAGCAATCAGCCCCAGCATTTT.

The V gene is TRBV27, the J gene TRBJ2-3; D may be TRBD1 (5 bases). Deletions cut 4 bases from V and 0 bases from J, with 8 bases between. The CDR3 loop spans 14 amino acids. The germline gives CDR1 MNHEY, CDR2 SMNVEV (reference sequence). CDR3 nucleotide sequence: TGTGCCAGCAGTTGGGGCCCTAGCACAGATACGCAGTATTTT. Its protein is CASSWGPSTDTQYF.